Sequencing of this TCR beta chain was carried out in a study of brain T cells in children with intractable seizures. Study outcomes and limitations: Clones missing pre-surgery may reflect undersampling of that blood sample. Viral specificity was inferred only from CDR3 similarity; HCMV serostatus was unknown.

Sequencing was limited to surgery cases with top T cell transcript signatures in brain tissue. Pre-surgery treatment included at least one anti-epileptic drug. Measured with immunoSEQ multiplex PCR; TCRdb has only the in-frame clones, and not every one. Of 50,000 to 75,000 clones in the sample, 90% to 97% were seen once. About this clone: Its antigen is unknown.

The CDR3 extends over 12 amino acids. V was pared by 4 bases and J by 7 bases, with 13 bases between. Looked up from germline, CDR1 is SQVTM and CDR2 is ANQGSEA. The chain links TRBV29-1 to TRBJ1-1; no definite D call. The origin of this receptor is a boy under three years old with focal cortical dysplasia and intractable seizures. Specimen: peripheral blood, collected at surgery. The CDR3 region has the DNA TGCAGCGTTGCGGCAATGGGCAGTGAAGCTTTCTTT. This gives the protein CSVAAMGSEAFF.